This T cell receptor (beta chain) derives from a study of blood T cells in healthy people across ages. It was with a sample-barcoded 5' primer and a J-beta primer mix that a second PCR of about 7 to 12 cycles was run. In TCRdb, the 5' RACE reads were re-called with MiXCR into one record per CDR3 protein. The data hold 1.8 million or so distinct CDR3 sequences, with approximately 40% observed a single time. Germline V gene lookup returns CDR1 DFQATT and CDR2 SNEGSKA (reference sequence). V dropped 3 bases and J dropped 0 bases, with 11 bases sitting between them. The CDR3 loop spans 15 amino acids. This clonotype was detected only a few times.

The sequencing input was blood. The chain joins TRBV20-1 to TRBJ1-4; D remains ambiguous. This TCR derives from a human donor in good health. CDR3 region: CSARGRASTNEKLFF. As DNA, the CDR3 is TGCAGTGCTAGGGGAAGGGCCTCAACTAATGAAAAACTGTTTTTT.